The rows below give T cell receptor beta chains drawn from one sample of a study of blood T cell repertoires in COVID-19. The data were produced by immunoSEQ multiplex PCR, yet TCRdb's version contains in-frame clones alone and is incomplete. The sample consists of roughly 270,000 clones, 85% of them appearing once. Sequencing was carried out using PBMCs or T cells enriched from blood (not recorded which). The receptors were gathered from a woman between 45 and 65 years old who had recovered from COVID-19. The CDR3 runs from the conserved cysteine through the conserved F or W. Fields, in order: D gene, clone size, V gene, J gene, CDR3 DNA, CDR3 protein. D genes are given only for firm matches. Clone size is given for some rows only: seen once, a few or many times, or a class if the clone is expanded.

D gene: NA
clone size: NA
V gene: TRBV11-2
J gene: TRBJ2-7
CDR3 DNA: TGTGCCAGCAGCTTAGATCGGCTAGACTCTCAGGAGCAGTACTTC
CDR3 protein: CASSLDRLDSQEQYF

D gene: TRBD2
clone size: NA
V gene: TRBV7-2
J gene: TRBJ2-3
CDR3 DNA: TGTGCCAGCAGCTTAGCGGGAGGGCCGGGCACAGATACGCAGTATTTT
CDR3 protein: CASSLAGGPGTDTQYF

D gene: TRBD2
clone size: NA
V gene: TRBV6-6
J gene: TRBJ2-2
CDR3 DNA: TGTGCCAGCAGTTGGGCGGGAGAGGGCACCGGGGAGCTGTTTTTT
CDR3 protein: CASSWAGEGTGELFF

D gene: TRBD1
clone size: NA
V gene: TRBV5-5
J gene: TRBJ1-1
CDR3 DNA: TGTGCCAGCAGCTTGGCCAGGGGGCCGAACACTGAAGCTTTCTTT
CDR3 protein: CASSLARGPNTEAFF

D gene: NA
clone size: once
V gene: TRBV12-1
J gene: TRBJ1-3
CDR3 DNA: TGTGCCAGCAGCTTCAGGGTTCCTGCGTACACCATATATTTT
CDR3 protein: CASSFRVPAYTIYF

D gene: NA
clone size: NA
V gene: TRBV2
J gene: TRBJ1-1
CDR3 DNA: TGTGCCAGCATTTTCAGGGAGGTCCTTATCGAAGCTTTCTTT
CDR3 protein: CASIFREVLIEAFF

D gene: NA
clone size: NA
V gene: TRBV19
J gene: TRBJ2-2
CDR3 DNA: TGTGCCAGTATGAAGACCGACACCACCGGGGAGCTGTTTTTT
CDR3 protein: CASMKTDTTGELFF

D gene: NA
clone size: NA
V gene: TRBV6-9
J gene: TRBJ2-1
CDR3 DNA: TGTGCCAGCAGTTATTCGACAAGCGGTCTAGACAATGAGCAGTTCTTC
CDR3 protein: CASSYSTSGLDNEQFF

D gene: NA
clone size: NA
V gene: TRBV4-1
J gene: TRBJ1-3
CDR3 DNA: TGCGCCAGCAGCCAAGATCGGACAGACACCTCTGGAAACACCATATATTTT
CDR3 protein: CASSQDRTDTSGNTIYF

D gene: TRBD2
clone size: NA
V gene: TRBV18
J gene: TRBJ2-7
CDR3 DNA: TGTGCCAGCTCACCACCGGGAGGGGCGGGTGAGCAGTACTTC
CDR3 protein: CASSPPGGAGEQYF

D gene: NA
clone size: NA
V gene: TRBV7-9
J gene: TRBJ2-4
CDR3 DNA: TGTGCCAGCAGCTTAGGACGGAGTGGCTCATACAAAAACATTCAGTACTTC
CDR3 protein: CASSLGRSGSYKNIQYF

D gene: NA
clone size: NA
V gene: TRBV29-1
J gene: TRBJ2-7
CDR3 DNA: TGCAGCGTTGAAGGTGTCGGCAGGTCGGCTTACGAGCAGTACTTC
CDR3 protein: CSVEGVGRSAYEQYF

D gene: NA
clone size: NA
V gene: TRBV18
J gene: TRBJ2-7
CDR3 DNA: TGTGCCAGCTCACGCCACCAGGGGTCCTCTTCCTACGAGCAGTACTTC
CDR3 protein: CASSRHQGSSSYEQYF

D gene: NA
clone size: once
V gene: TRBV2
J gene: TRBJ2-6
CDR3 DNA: TGTGCCAGCAGCAGGGACTCTGGGGCCAACGTCCTGACTTTC
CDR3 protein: CASSRDSGANVLTF

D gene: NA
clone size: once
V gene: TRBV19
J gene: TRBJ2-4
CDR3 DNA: TGTGCCAGTAGTCTAACAGGGATAGCCAAAAACATTCAGTACTTC
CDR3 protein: CASSLTGIAKNIQYF

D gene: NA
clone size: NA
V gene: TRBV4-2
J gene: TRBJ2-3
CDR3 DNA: TGTGCCAGCAGCCATACCCTAGGCCTCACAGATACGCAGTATTTT
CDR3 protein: CASSHTLGLTDTQYF

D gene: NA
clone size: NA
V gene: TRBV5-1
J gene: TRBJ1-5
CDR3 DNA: TGCGCCAGCAGCTTGGTGGCAGGGGATGGGCAGCCCCAGCATTTT
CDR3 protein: CASSLVAGDGQPQHF

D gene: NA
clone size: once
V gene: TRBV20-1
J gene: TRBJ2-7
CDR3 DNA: TGCAGTGCTAGTGACTTCCCCAGGGGCTTTAACTACGAGCAGTACTTC
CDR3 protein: CSASDFPRGFNYEQYF

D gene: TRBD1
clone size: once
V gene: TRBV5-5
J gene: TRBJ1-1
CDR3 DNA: TGTGCCAGCAGCTCAGACAGGGGTTCGGGCACTGAAGCTTTCTTT
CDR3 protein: CASSSDRGSGTEAFF

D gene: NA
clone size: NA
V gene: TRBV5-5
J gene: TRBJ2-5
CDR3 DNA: TGTGCCAGCAGCTTGGTTCGGGGTACTCAAGAGACCCAGTACTTC
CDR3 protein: CASSLVRGTQETQYF

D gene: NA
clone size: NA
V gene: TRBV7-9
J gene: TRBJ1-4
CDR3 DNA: TGTGCCAGCAGCTTAGGCAGGGCTATGACTAATGAAAAACTGTTTTTT
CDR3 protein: CASSLGRAMTNEKLFF

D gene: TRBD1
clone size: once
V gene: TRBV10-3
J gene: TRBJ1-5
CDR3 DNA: TGTGCCATCAGCGGGACAGCCAGCGGTCAGCCCCAGCATTTT
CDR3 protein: CAISGTASGQPQHF

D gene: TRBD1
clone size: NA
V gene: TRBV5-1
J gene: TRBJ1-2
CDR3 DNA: TGCGCCAGCAGCACGGGACAGGGGACAGTAAACTATGGCTACACCTTC
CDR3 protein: CASSTGQGTVNYGYTF

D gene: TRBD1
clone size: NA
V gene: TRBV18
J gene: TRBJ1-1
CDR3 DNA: TGTGCCAGCTCACCAAGCATCACAGGGGTGAACACTGAAGCTTTCTTT
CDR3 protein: CASSPSITGVNTEAFF

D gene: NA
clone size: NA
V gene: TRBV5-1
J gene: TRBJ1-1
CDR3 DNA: TGCGCCAGCAGCTTGGGGGTCTTGGGGCTCGGCACTGAAGCTTTCTTT
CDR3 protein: CASSLGVLGLGTEAFF

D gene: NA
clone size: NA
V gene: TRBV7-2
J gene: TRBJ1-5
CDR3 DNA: TGTGCCAGCAGCATCAGGGAATTCAATCAGCCCCAGCATTTT
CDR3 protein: CASSIREFNQPQHF

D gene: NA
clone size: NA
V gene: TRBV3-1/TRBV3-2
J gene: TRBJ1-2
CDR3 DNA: TGTGCCAGCAGCCAACCAGGGCGGCGTGGTGGCTATGGCTACACCTTC
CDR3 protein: CASSQPGRRGGYGYTF